One and the same sample provided the 21 T cell receptor beta chains below, sequenced in a study of cytomegalovirus exposure and HLA in healthy donors. The PCR made use of 60 Vbeta and 13 Jbeta primers. Only in-frame clones appear in the TCRdb table, and some are missing; sequencing was by immunoSEQ multiplex PCR. The sample has 150,000 to 200,000 clones, 60% to 85% seen once. What was sequenced was PBMCs. The receptors derive from a woman in her thirties or forties in good health and CMV-seronegative.

V usage is TRBV11-1 and J usage is TRBJ2-7; TRBD1 matches 8 bases. This CDR3 region has 15 residues. The trim removed 5 bases at V and 7 bases at J, leaving 13 bases unmatched. Germline CDR1 and CDR2: SGHAT and FQDESV (reference sequence). For the CDR3, the DNA is TGTGCCAGCAGCCGGCCGGGACAGGCAGTCGGTGAGCAGTACTTC. Residues: CASSRPGQAVGEQYF.

The chain's CDR3 is CAPRGLNEQFF. CDR3 DNA sequence: TGTGCCCCCAGGGGCCTCAATGAGCAGTTCTTC. J is TRBJ2-1 and V is TRBV27; maybe TRBD1 (6 bases). Germline CDR1 is MNHEY and CDR2 is SMNVEV (reference sequence). Trimming stripped 11 bases from V and 6 bases from J, with 11 bases between. This CDR3 is built from 11 residues.

The rearrangement uses TRBV5-4 and TRBJ2-1; 7 bases are a match to TRBD2. With V trimmed by 1 base and J by 7 bases, 5 bases remained unmatched. This CDR3 region has 14 residues. From germline, CDR1 is SGHNT and CDR2 YYREEE (reference sequence). CDR3 sequence (DNA): TGTGCCAGCAGCTTGTGGGAGGGATGGAATGAGCAGTTCTTC. Translation: CASSLWEGWNEQFF.

This chain joins TRBV2 and TRBJ1-1, with TRBD1 matching over 9 bases. Germline values: CDR1 SNHLY, CDR2 FYNNEI. This CDR3 has 11 amino acids. After removal of 7 bases from V and 10 bases from J, the junction contained 4 bases not matched to a gene. The CDR3 region is CASTRQGGAFF. The DNA for the CDR3 is TGTGCCAGCACTAGACAGGGGGGAGCTTTCTTT.

The rearrangement uses TRBV2 and TRBJ2-7; 9 bases match TRBD2. The germline V gene has CDR1 SNHLY and CDR2 FYNNEI. The ends lost 4 bases at V and 7 bases at J; junction bases unmatched: 5. The CDR3 runs 13 residues. The CDR3 spells CASSVRGREEQYF. CDR3 sequence (DNA): TGTGCCAGCAGTGTTCGCGGGAGGGAGGAGCAGTACTTC.

The genes are TRBV27 and TRBJ2-1; D uncertain. This CDR3 has 15 residues. Germline V gene sequence: CDR1 MNHEY, CDR2 SMNVEV (reference sequence). The V end was cut by 6 bases, the J end by 0 bases, with 12 bases between. CDR3 sequence: CASRLSQSSYNEQFF. CDR3 nucleotides: TGTGCCAGCAGGCTAAGCCAAAGCTCCTACAATGAGCAGTTCTTC.

V is TRBV9 and J is TRBJ1-4; D is possibly TRBD1 (6 bases). The CDR3 is 16 amino acids. Germline V lookup: CDR1 SGDLS, CDR2 YYNGEE. Trimming removed 0 bases from V and 0 bases from J, with 9 bases in between. CDR3 protein: CASSVAGGTTNEKLFF. The CDR3 bases are TGTGCCAGCAGCGTAGCTGGGGGCACAACTAATGAAAAACTGTTTTTT.

As DNA, the CDR3 is TGTGCCAGTCTCAGTTCAACTAATGAAAAACTGTTTTTT. Residues: CASLSSTNEKLFF. The J gene is TRBJ1-4, the V gene TRBV19, with D unclear. V lost 8 bases, J lost 0 bases, and 7 bases lay in between. The CDR3 spans 13 residues. Germline V gene lookup returns CDR1 LNHDA and CDR2 SQIVND (reference sequence).

This clone was seen a single time. The rearrangement links TRBV5-1 to TRBJ2-5, with D possibly matching TRBD2 (6 bases). The V end was cut by 5 bases, the J end by 2 bases, with 7 bases between. The length of the CDR3 is 12 residues. Germline V gene data show CDR1 as SGHRS and CDR2 as YFSETQ. CDR3: CASRGLQETQYF. The CDR3 DNA is TGCGCCAGCAGGGGACTGCAAGAGACCCAGTACTTC.

A note on this clone: At one end, the junction sequence differs from germline, possibly due to a read error. The genes are TRBV7-9 and TRBJ1-2, with 7 bases identical to TRBD1. Germline V lookup: CDR1 SEHNR, CDR2 FQNEAQ (reference sequence). This CDR3 spans 16 amino acids. CDR3 DNA sequence: TGTTCCAGCAGCTTAGAAGGCCCTCGACAGGGTAGGGGCTACACCTTC. Translating it yields CSSSLEGPRQGRGYTF.

V and J are TRBV30 and TRBJ2-1; D possibly corresponds to TRBD2 (6 bases). The CDR3 has 14 residues. Trimming took 2 bases from V and 0 from J, leaving 8 bases between them. The germline gives CDR1 GTSNPN, CDR2 SVGIG (reference sequence). In DNA form, the CDR3 reads TGTGCCTGGAGTTTCGGGGGCTCCTACAATGAGCAGTTCTTC. It specifies CAWSFGGSYNEQFF.

This chain uses TRBV4-3 with TRBJ1-1; D unresolved. CDR1 and CDR2 from the germline V gene are LGHNA and YSLEER. The CDR3 is 14 amino acids. V dropped 1 base and J dropped 3 bases, with 9 bases sitting between them. DNA for the CDR3: TGCGCCAGCAGCCAAGCTTGGGAGGACACTGAAGCTTTCTTT. Translation gives CASSQAWEDTEAFF.

This chain uses TRBV7-2 with TRBJ2-3; 8 bases are a match to TRBD2. In germline, CDR1 is SGHTA, CDR2 FQGNSA. CDR3 length equals 17 residues. Trimming took 5 bases from V and 1 from J; bases not matched to a gene: 11. CDR3 protein: CASSPLSGRARTDTQYF. The DNA for the CDR3 is TGTGCCAGCAGCCCTCTGTCCGGGAGGGCACGCACAGATACGCAGTATTTT.

The rearrangement links TRBV9 to TRBJ1-1, with D hard to call. CDR1 and CDR2 (germline): SGDLS, YYNGEE. V lost 0 bases, J lost 5 bases, and 8 bases lay in between. CDR3 length equals 13 residues. This CDR3 is CASSVDGRTEAFF. The CDR3 DNA sequence: TGTGCCAGCAGCGTAGACGGGAGGACTGAAGCTTTCTTT.

The chain links TRBV19 to TRBJ1-5; D not certain. V was trimmed by 1 base and J by 6 bases, leaving 16 bases between them. The CDR3 is made up of 16 amino acids. The germline V gene encodes CDR1 LNHDA and CDR2 SQIVND (reference sequence). In nucleotides, the CDR3 is TGTGCCAGTAGTATAGCCGGGAGACTCTCTAGTCAGCCCCAGCATTTT. Translation: CASSIAGRLSSQPQHF.

V usage is TRBV5-6 and J usage is TRBJ2-7; D remains unclear. V lost 0 bases, J lost 8 bases, and 15 bases lay in between. CDR3 size: 14 residues. CDR1 is SGHDT and CDR2 is YYEEEE in the germline V gene. The CDR3: CASSLAHRSGKQYF. The CDR3 nucleotides read TGTGCCAGCAGCTTGGCTCATCGGTCGGGTAAGCAGTACTTC.

This chain links TRBV19 with TRBJ1-2; D is perhaps TRBD1 (5 bases). This CDR3 has 15 amino acids. Looked up from germline, CDR1 is LNHDA and CDR2 is SQIVND (reference sequence). Trimming cost V 3 bases and J 4 bases, with 15 bases left between them. The CDR3 sequence is CASSMSQGSSYGYTF. The CDR3 bases are TGTGCCAGTAGTATGAGTCAGGGCAGCTCCTATGGCTACACCTTC.

There are a few counts of this clone. The V and J genes are TRBV2 and TRBJ2-5, with D hard to call. Between the trimmed V and J ends, which lost 3 bases and 5 bases, there was a span of 7 bases. Looked up from germline, CDR1 is SNHLY and CDR2 is FYNNEI. CDR3 length equals 12 residues. CDR3 DNA sequence: TGTGCCAGCAGTGAGGCCGGGGAGACCCAGTACTTC. It yields the protein CASSEAGETQYF. The full variable domain, rest sourced from reference TRBV2 and TRBJ2-5, is EPEVTQTPSHQVTQMGQEVILRCVPISNHLYFYWYRQILGQKVEFLVSFYNNEISEKSEIFDDQFSVERPDGSNFTLKIRSTKLEDSAMYFCASSEAGETQYFGPGTRLLVL.

V and J are TRBV9 and TRBJ2-3, with 7 bases that match TRBD2. From germline, CDR1 is SGDLS and CDR2 YYNGEE. Trimming cost V 0 bases and J 4 bases; bases outside gene matches: 11. The CDR3 contains 17 residues. The CDR3 sequence is CASSVGNGAGIADTQYF. CDR3 nucleotide sequence: TGTGCCAGCAGCGTAGGCAATGGAGCGGGGATAGCAGATACGCAGTATTTT.

The rearrangement joins TRBV10-3 to TRBJ2-3; D is perhaps TRBD1 (5 bases). This CDR3 comprises 13 residues. Germline CDR1 ENHRY, CDR2 SYGVKD. V was pared by 3 bases and J by 7 bases, with 11 bases between. The CDR3 protein is CAISEQEWNTQYF. CDR3 bases: TGTGCCATCAGTGAACAGGAGTGGAATACGCAGTATTTT.

This chain connects TRBV4-3 to TRBJ1-6; TRBD1 might be the D (5 bases). CDR3 length equals 18 residues. V was pared by 0 bases and J by 12 bases, with 24 bases between. Germline CDR1 reads LGHNA; CDR2 reads YSLEER. The CDR3 DNA reads as TGCGCCAGCAGCCAAGATCTGCTGAGGGGATCCCCTAGCGGACCCCTCCACTTT. This encodes CASSQDLLRGSPSGPLHF.